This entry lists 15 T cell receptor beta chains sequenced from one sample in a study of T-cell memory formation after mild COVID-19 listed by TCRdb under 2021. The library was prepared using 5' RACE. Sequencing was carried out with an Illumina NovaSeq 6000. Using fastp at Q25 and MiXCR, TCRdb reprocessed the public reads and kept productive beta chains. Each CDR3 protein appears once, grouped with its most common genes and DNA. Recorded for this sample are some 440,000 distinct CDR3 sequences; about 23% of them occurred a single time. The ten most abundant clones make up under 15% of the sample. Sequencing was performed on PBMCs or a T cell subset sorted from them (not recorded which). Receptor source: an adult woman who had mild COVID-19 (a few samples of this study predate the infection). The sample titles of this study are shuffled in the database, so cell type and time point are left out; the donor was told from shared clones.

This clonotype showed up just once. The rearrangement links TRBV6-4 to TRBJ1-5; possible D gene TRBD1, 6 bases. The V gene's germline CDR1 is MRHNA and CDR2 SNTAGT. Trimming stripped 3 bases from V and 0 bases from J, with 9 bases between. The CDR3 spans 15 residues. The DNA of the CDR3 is TGTGCCAGCAGTGAACAAGGGGGTAGCAATCAGCCCCAGCATTTT. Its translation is CASSEQGGSNQPQHF.

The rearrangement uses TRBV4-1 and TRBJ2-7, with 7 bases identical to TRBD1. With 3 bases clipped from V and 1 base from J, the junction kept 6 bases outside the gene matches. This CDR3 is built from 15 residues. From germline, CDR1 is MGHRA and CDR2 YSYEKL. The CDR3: CASSHQTGWSYEQYF. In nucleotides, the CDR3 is TGCGCCAGCAGCCACCAGACAGGGTGGTCCTACGAGCAGTACTTC.

The CDR3 spells CASSLVKGQETQYF. In DNA, the CDR3 is TGTGCCAGCAGCTTGGTAAAGGGGCAAGAGACCCAGTACTTC. V usage is TRBV5-6 and J usage is TRBJ2-5, with D perhaps TRBD1 (5 bases). Per the germline V gene, CDR1 is SGHDT and CDR2 is YYEEEE. The CDR3 has 14 residues. The V and J ends lost 0 bases and 2 bases respectively, with 8 bases between them.

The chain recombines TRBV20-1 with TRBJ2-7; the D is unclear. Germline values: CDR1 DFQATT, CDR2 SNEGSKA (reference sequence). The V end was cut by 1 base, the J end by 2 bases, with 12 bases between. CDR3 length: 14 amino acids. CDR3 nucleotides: TGCAGTGCTAGAGCGGATTCATATCCCTACGAGCAGTACTTC. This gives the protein CSARADSYPYEQYF.

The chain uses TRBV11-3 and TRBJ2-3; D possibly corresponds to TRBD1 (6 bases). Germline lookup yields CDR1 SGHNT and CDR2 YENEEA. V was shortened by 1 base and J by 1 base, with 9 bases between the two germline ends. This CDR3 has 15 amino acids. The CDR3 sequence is CASSLVQGGTDTQYF. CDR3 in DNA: TGTGCCAGCAGCTTAGTACAGGGTGGCACAGATACGCAGTATTTT.

The CDR3 sequence is CASSPPLGETQYF. In DNA form, the CDR3 reads TGTGCCAGCTCACCACCGCTAGGAGAGACCCAGTACTTC. V gene TRBV18 combines with J gene TRBJ2-5; no clear D gene. The V gene's germline CDR1 is KGHSH and CDR2 LQKENI. Trimming shortened V by 0 bases and J by 4 bases, and 6 bases separated the two germline ends. There are 13 residues in the CDR3.

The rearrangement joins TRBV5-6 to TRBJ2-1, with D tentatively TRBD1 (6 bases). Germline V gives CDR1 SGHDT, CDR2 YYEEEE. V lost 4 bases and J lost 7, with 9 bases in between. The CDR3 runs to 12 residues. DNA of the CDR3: TGTGCCAGCAGCCCGGACAGAAATGAGCAGTTCTTC. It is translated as CASSPDRNEQFF.

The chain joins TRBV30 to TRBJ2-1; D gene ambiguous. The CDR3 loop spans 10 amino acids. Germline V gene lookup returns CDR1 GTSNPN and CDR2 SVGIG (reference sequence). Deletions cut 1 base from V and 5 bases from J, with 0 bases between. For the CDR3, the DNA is TGTGCCTGGAGTGACAATGAGCAGTTCTTC. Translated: CAWSDNEQFF. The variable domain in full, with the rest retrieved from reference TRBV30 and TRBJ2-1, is SQTIHQWPATLVQPVGSPLSLECTVEGTSNPNLYWYRQAAGRGLQLLFYSVGIGQISSEVPQNLSASRPQDRQFILSSKKLLLSDSGFYLCAWSDNEQFFGPGTRLTVL.

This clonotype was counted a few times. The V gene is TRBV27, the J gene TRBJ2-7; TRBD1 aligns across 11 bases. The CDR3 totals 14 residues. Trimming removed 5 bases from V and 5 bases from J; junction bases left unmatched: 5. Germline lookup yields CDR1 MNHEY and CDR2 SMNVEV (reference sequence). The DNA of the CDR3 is TGTGCCAGCAGTACCTGGGACAGGGGGGACGAGCAGTACTTC. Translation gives CASSTWDRGDEQYF.

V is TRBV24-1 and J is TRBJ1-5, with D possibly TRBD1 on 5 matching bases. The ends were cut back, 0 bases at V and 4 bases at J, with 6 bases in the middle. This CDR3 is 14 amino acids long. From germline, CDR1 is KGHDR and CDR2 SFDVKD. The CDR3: CATSDLDSNQPQHF. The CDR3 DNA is TGTGCCACCAGTGATTTGGACAGTAATCAGCCCCAGCATTTT.

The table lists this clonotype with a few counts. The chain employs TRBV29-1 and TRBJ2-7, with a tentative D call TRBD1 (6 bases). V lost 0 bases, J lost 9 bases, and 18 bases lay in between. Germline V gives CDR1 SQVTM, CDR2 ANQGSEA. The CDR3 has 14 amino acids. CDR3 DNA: TGCAGCGTTGAAGAAGAACAGGGTACCCTGAGGCAGTACTTC. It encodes CSVEEEQGTLRQYF.

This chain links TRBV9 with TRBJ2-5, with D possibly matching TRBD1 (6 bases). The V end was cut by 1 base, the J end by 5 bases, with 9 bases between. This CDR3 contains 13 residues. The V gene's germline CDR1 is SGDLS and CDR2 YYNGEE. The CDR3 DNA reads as TGTGCCAGCAGCGTAAATAGGGGGGAGACCCAGTACTTC. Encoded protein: CASSVNRGETQYF.

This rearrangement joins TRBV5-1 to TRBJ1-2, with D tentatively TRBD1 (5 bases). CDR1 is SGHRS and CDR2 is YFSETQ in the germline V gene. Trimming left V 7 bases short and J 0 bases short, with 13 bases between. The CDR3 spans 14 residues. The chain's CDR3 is CASARDGANYGYTF. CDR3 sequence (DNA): TGCGCCAGCGCGAGGGACGGAGCTAACTATGGCTACACCTTC.

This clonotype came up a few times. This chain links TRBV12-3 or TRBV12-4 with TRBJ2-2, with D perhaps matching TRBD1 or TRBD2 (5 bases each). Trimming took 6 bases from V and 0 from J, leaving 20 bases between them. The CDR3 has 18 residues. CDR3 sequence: CASRPGDGSYSNTGELFF. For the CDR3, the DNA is TGTGCCAGCAGGCCCGGGGACGGATCCTATTCGAACACCGGGGAGCTGTTTTTT.

The CDR3: CASSFVGETDTQYF. In DNA, the CDR3 is TGCGCCAGCAGCTTTGTGGGGGAGACAGATACGCAGTATTTT. The chain links TRBV5-1 to TRBJ2-3; D assignment may be TRBD1 or TRBD2 (5 bases each). Germline lookup yields CDR1 SGHRS and CDR2 YFSETQ. The CDR3 is 14 amino acids. Trimming removed 2 bases from V and 3 bases from J, with 10 bases in between.